These T cell receptor beta chains were read from a single sample in a study of identical twins. TCRdb redid the calling of the 5' RACE reads with MiXCR, one entry per CDR3 protein. In the table there are 400,000 to 500,000 distinct CDR3 sequences, approximately 18% of which are singletons. Sequenced input: naive T cells sorted from blood. The receptors come from a man aged 50 to 60 in good health. CDR3s include the opening cysteine and the closing phenylalanine or tryptophan. D genes are given only for firm matches. Only part of the rows carry a size: once, few, many, or a class if the clone is expanded.

TRBD1	many	TRBJ2-7	TRBV6-2/TRBV6-3	CAGSRDSHEQYF	TGTGCCGGCTCCCGGGACAGCCACGAGCAGTACTTC
TRBD1	few	TRBJ2-7	TRBV7-2	CASSPKQGGTYEQYF	TGTGCCAGCAGCCCGAAACAGGGGGGAACTTACGAGCAGTACTTC
-	-	TRBJ1-5	TRBV29-1	CSVGVTGNSNQPQHF	TGCAGCGTTGGGGTGACAGGAAATAGCAATCAGCCCCAGCATTTT
-	few	TRBJ2-3	TRBV4-1	CASSQDVVTDTQYF	TGCGCCAGCAGCCAAGATGTCGTGACAGATACGCAGTATTTT
-	few	TRBJ1-5	TRBV20-1	CSANTLRQPQHF	TGCAGTGCTAATACCCTCAGGCAGCCCCAGCATTTT
-	few	TRBJ1-6	TRBV15	CATSAAHNSPLHF	TGTGCCACCAGCGCCGCTCACAATTCACCCCTCCACTTT
TRBD2	few	TRBJ2-5	TRBV25-1	CASSEFLAGVETQYF	TGTGCCAGCAGTGAATTCCTAGCGGGAGTAGAGACCCAGTACTTC
TRBD1	-	TRBJ2-2	TRBV6-4	CASGEQGDTGELFF	TGTGCCAGCGGAGAACAGGGGGACACCGGGGAGCTGTTTTTT
TRBD1	-	TRBJ1-2	TRBV6-1	CASRPGTGANYGYTF	TGTGCCAGCAGACCCGGGACAGGGGCCAACTATGGCTACACCTTC
TRBD2	-	TRBJ2-1	TRBV7-2	CASSLGSGRNEQFF	TGTGCCAGCAGCTTAGGTAGCGGGCGCAATGAGCAGTTCTTC
-	few	TRBJ2-7	TRBV29-1	CSVGKVPEQYF	TGCAGCGTTGGGAAGGTCCCCGAGCAGTACTTC
-	few	TRBJ2-7	TRBV11-3	CASSKGREEQYF	TGTGCCAGCAGCAAAGGAAGGGAAGAGCAGTACTTC
TRBD1	-	TRBJ2-5	TRBV6-2/TRBV6-3	CASAQGAGETQYF	TGTGCCAGCGCCCAGGGGGCCGGGGAGACCCAGTACTTC
-	-	TRBJ2-6	TRBV5-1	CASSLNRDSLISGANVLTF	TGCGCCAGCAGCTTAAACCGGGACTCTTTGATCTCTGGGGCCAACGTCCTGACTTTC
TRBD2	-	TRBJ2-3	TRBV20-1	CSASIPPLAGGTDTQYF	TGCAGTGCTAGTATTCCGCCACTAGCGGGTGGCACAGATACGCAGTATTTT
-	-	TRBJ2-5	TRBV30	CAWSDEPRETQYF	TGTGCCTGGAGTGACGAACCCCGGGAGACCCAGTACTTC
-	few	TRBJ1-6	TRBV5-5	CASSLFWGNDSPLHF	TGTGCCAGCAGCCTGTTCTGGGGGAATGATTCACCCCTCCACTTT
-	few	TRBJ2-1	TRBV24-1	CARTLHGSYNEQFF	TGTGCCAGAACCCTCCACGGGTCCTACAATGAGCAGTTCTTC
TRBD2	-	TRBJ2-3	TRBV20-1	CSARYMTSAQYF	TGCAGTGCTAGATATATGACTAGCGCGCAGTATTTT
TRBD2	-	TRBJ2-1	TRBV9	CASSGTSGSLGNEQFF	TGTGCCAGCAGCGGGACTAGCGGGAGTTTGGGCAATGAGCAGTTCTTC
-	many	TRBJ2-5	TRBV9	CASSVVSGMQETQYF	TGTGCCAGCAGCGTAGTGTCGGGGATGCAAGAGACCCAGTACTTC
TRBD2	-	TRBJ2-5	TRBV9	CASSVARGGPETQYF	TGTGCCAGCAGCGTAGCACGGGGAGGGCCAGAGACCCAGTACTTC
-	-	TRBJ2-1	TRBV20-1	CSASMSQGYNEQFF	TGCAGTGCTAGTATGTCCCAGGGGTACAATGAGCAGTTCTTC
TRBD1	-	TRBJ2-7	TRBV7-9	CASSSLDRVYEQYF	TGTGCCAGCAGCTCTCTGGACAGGGTCTACGAGCAGTACTTC
TRBD1	few	TRBJ1-4	TRBV7-3	CASSLNGTGYNEKLFF	TGTGCCAGCAGCTTAAACGGGACAGGTTACAATGAAAAACTGTTTTTT
-	many	TRBJ2-3	TRBV9	CASRAGQSTDTQYF	TGTGCCAGCAGAGCGGGACAGAGCACAGATACGCAGTATTTT
-	-	TRBJ2-6	TRBV27	CASRGQGPSGANVLTF	TGTGCCAGCAGGGGGCAGGGCCCCTCTGGGGCCAACGTCCTGACTTTC
-	few	TRBJ2-3	TRBV29-1	CSVAENTDTQYF	TGCAGCGTAGCGGAGAACACAGATACGCAGTATTTT
TRBD2	-	TRBJ2-1	TRBV28	CASSSPGLGKYNEQFF	TGTGCCAGCAGCTCCCCGGGACTAGGAAAATACAATGAGCAGTTCTTC
TRBD1	-	TRBJ1-3	TRBV20-1	CSAGRTGTAGNTIYF	TGCAGTGCTGGACGAACTGGGACAGCGGGAAACACCATATATTTT
-	-	TRBJ2-1	TRBV20-1	CSARVHEQFF	TGCAGTGCTAGGGTCCATGAGCAGTTCTTC
-	few	TRBJ2-7	TRBV12-3/TRBV12-4	CASSFWGSEQYF	TGTGCCAGCAGTTTTTGGGGGTCCGAGCAGTACTTC
TRBD2	many	TRBJ2-1	TRBV29-1	CSVEPSGVENEQFF	TGCAGCGTTGAACCTAGCGGGGTAGAGAATGAGCAGTTCTTC
TRBD1	few	TRBJ2-3	TRBV29-1	CSDYDRETDTQYF	TGCAGCGACTACGACAGGGAGACAGATACGCAGTATTTT
TRBD2	few	TRBJ2-5	TRBV20-1	CSVRWLAEETQYF	TGCAGTGTCAGGTGGCTAGCGGAAGAGACCCAGTACTTC
-	few	TRBJ1-1	TRBV6-5	CASSWTEANTEAFF	TGTGCCAGCAGTTGGACAGAAGCGAACACTGAAGCTTTCTTT
TRBD2	-	TRBJ2-1	TRBV28	CASSFHTSGGYNEQFF	TGTGCCAGCAGTTTTCATACTAGCGGGGGTTACAATGAGCAGTTCTTC
TRBD2	many	TRBJ2-5	TRBV29-1	CSVPGTSGEETQYF	TGCAGCGTACCCGGGACTAGCGGAGAAGAGACCCAGTACTTC
-	many	TRBJ2-5	TRBV12-3/TRBV12-4	CASSFLLYQETQYF	TGTGCCAGCAGTTTTTTGCTGTACCAAGAGACCCAGTACTTC
-	-	TRBJ2-7	TRBV7-2	CASSLGRGGYEQYF	TGTGCCAGCAGCTTGGGCAGGGGTGGGTACGAGCAGTACTTC
-	-	TRBJ1-1	TRBV3-1	CASSQRRGNTEAFF	TGTGCCAGCAGCCAACGACGGGGGAACACTGAAGCTTTCTTT
TRBD1	few	TRBJ2-3	TRBV12-3/TRBV12-4	CASSRDRGSDTQYF	TGTGCCAGCAGCCGGGACAGGGGCTCAGATACGCAGTATTTT
TRBD2	few	TRBJ2-1	TRBV7-8	CASRETGGPYNEQFF	TGTGCCAGCAGGGAAACGGGGGGGCCCTACAATGAGCAGTTCTTC
-	-	TRBJ1-5	TRBV28	CASSPPRGVNQPQHF	TGTGCCAGCAGCCCACCCCGGGGGGTAAATCAGCCCCAGCATTTT
TRBD1	many	TRBJ1-2	TRBV20-1	CSARDSRTGQIGYTF	TGCAGTGCTAGAGATTCCAGGACAGGGCAAATCGGCTACACCTTC
TRBD1	many	TRBJ2-7	TRBV28	CASNTLPGGYEQYF	TGTGCCAGCAATACGCTCCCAGGGGGCTACGAGCAGTACTTC
-	-	TRBJ2-4	TRBV6-1	CASSRSGGGIQYF	TGTGCCAGCAGTCGGTCGGGGGGCGGCATTCAGTACTTC
-	many	TRBJ2-6	TRBV11-2	CASSLDGTGSGANVLTF	TGTGCCAGCAGCTTAGATGGGACGGGCTCTGGGGCCAACGTCCTGACTTTC
-	once	TRBJ2-7	TRBV20-1	CSAKDYEQYF	TGCAGTGCTAAGGACTACGAGCAGTACTTC
-	-	TRBJ2-6	TRBV5-5	CASSNQFAGANVLTF	TGTGCCAGCAGCAATCAATTTGCTGGGGCCAACGTCCTGACTTTC
TRBD2	-	TRBJ2-7	TRBV3-1	CASSPASGVYEQYF	TGTGCCAGCAGCCCGGCTAGCGGCGTCTACGAGCAGTACTTC